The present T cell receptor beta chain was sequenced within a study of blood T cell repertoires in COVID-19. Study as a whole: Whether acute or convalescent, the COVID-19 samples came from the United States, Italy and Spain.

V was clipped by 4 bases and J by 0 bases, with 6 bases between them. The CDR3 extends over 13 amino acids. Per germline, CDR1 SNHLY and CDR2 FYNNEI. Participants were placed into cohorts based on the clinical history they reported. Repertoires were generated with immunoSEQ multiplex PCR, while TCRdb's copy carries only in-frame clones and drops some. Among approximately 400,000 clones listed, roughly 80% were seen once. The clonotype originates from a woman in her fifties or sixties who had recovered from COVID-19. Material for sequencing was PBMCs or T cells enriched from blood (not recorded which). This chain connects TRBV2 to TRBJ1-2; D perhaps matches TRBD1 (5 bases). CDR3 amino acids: CASSGQTNYGYTF. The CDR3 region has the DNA TGTGCCAGCAGTGGACAGACTAACTATGGCTACACCTTC.